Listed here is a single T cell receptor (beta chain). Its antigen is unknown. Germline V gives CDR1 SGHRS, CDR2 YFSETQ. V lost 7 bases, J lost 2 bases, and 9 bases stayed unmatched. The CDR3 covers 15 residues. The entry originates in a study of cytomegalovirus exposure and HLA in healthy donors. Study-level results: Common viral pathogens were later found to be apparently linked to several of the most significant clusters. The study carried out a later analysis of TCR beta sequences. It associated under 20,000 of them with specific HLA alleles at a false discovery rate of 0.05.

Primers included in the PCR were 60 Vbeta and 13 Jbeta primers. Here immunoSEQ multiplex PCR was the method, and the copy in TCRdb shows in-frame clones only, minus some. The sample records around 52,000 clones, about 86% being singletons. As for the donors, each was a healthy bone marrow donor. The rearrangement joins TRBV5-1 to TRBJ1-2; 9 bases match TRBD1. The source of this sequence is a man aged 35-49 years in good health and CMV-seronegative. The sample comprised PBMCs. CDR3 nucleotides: TGCGCCAGCCATCCCGGGACAGGGCCGAACTATGGCTACACCTTC. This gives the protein CASHPGTGPNYGYTF.